The 25 T cell receptor beta chains in this list originate from one sample, sequenced in a study of T cell responses to AZD1222 COVID-19 vaccine. Repertoires were generated with immunoSEQ multiplex PCR, while TCRdb's copy carries only in-frame clones and drops some. The repertoire holds some 99,000 clones, roughly nine tenths seen once, with 6.5% to 9.5% in the top ten. Sequencing used peripheral blood, obtained on day 0 of AZD1222 vaccination. The receptors come from an adult in good health.

The chain employs TRBV5-1 and TRBJ2-7; 10 bases are shared with TRBD1. The trim removed 4 bases at V and 5 bases at J, leaving 6 bases unmatched. CDR1 is SGHRS, CDR2 YFSETQ, per germline. The CDR3 sequence is 14 residues long. CDR3 residues: CASSLGQGFDEQYF. CDR3 coding DNA: TGCGCCAGCAGCCTGGGACAGGGGTTTGACGAGCAGTACTTC. Drawing the rest from reference TRBV5-1 and TRBJ2-7, the complete variable domain is KAGVTQTPRYLIKTRGQQVTLSCSPISGHRSVSWYQQTPGQGLQFLFEYFSETQRNKGNFPGRFSGRQFSNSRSEMNVSTLELGDSALYLCASSLGQGFDEQYFGPGTRLTVT.

The rearrangement uses TRBV10-3 and TRBJ2-7; possible D gene TRBD2, 6 bases. V dropped 0 bases and J dropped 0 bases, with 9 bases sitting between them. Germline CDR1 reads ENHRY; CDR2 reads SYGVKD. The CDR3 length is 15 residues. As DNA, the CDR3 is TGTGCCATCAGTGAGTCGGTGGGGGGCTCCTACGAGCAGTACTTC. Translation gives CAISESVGGSYEQYF.

The chain has TRBV6-2 or TRBV6-3 and TRBJ2-1, with 11 bases that match TRBD1. Germline loops: CDR1 MNHEY, CDR2 SVGEGT. V lost 2 bases to trimming and J lost 8 bases; unmatched junction nucleotides: 11. There are 17 residues in the CDR3. CDR3 residues: CASSYRPPGQGDDEQFF. The CDR3 DNA reads as TGTGCCAGCAGTTACCGACCTCCGGGACAGGGGGACGATGAGCAGTTCTTC.

This sequence joins TRBV27 and TRBJ2-7; 7 bases are shared with TRBD1. The length of the CDR3 is 16 residues. Germline CDR1 reads MNHEY; CDR2 reads SMNVEV (reference sequence). Losses at the gene ends were 0 bases for V and 3 bases for J; bases not matched to a gene: 8. The chain's CDR3 is CASSLSAGTANYEQYF. The CDR3, as DNA: TGTGCCAGCAGTTTATCCGCCGGGACAGCCAACTACGAGCAGTACTTC.

J is TRBJ1-1 and V is TRBV4-3; D is uncertain. The CDR3 contains 13 residues. Per germline, CDR1 LGHNA and CDR2 YSLEER. V dropped 0 bases and J dropped 8 bases, with 10 bases sitting between them. DNA of the CDR3: TGCGCCAGCAGCCAAGAACACGCGAGGGAAGCTTTCTTT. Protein sequence: CASSQEHAREAFF.

This chain joins TRBV2 and TRBJ1-1; 7 bases map to TRBD1. The V segment lost 7 bases and the J segment 1 base; nucleotides outside the gene matches: 6. The germline V gene encodes CDR1 SNHLY and CDR2 FYNNEI. CDR3 length: 14 amino acids. CDR3 sequence reads: CASKVTGRNTEAFF. The CDR3 DNA reads as TGTGCCAGCAAAGTGACAGGGAGGAACACTGAAGCTTTCTTT.

V is TRBV23-1 and J is TRBJ2-7; TRBD1 matches 9 bases. TRBV23-1 is reported as an ORF; its role is uncertain. The CDR3 contains 16 residues. Germline trimming cut 0 bases from V and 2 bases from J; bases unmatched to any gene: 5. CDR3: CASSQSFGTGTYEQYF. In nucleotides, the CDR3 is TGCGCCAGCAGTCAATCTTTCGGGACAGGGACCTACGAGCAGTACTTC.

The V and J genes are TRBV25-1 and TRBJ1-1; D is undetermined. The CDR3 covers 13 residues. Trimming shortened V by 4 bases and J by 1 base, and 7 bases separated the two germline ends. Germline lookup yields CDR1 MGHDK and CDR2 SYGVNS. CDR3 DNA sequence: TGTGCCAGCAGTGTAGGATCGAACACTGAAGCTTTCTTT. Translation: CASSVGSNTEAFF.

This chain uses TRBV5-1 with TRBJ1-1; TRBD1 agrees at 7 bases. The junction had 12 bases not matched to a gene; V was cut back by 0 bases and J by 1 base. Germline V CDR1 and CDR2: SGHRS, YFSETQ. This CDR3 region has 18 residues. CDR3 protein: CASSLGSQGVKGNTEAFF. The CDR3 DNA reads TGCGCCAGCAGCTTGGGTTCCCAGGGGGTGAAGGGGAACACTGAAGCTTTCTTT.

The chain uses TRBV2 and TRBJ1-5; D unresolved. Looked up from germline, CDR1 is SNHLY and CDR2 is FYNNEI. Trimming shortened V by 2 bases and J by 4 bases, and 12 bases separated the two germline ends. This CDR3 has 15 amino acids. CDR3 in amino acids: CASSETPFGNQPQHF. In DNA, the CDR3 is TGTGCCAGCAGTGAAACGCCCTTTGGGAATCAGCCCCAGCATTTT.

The chain employs TRBV7-2 and TRBJ2-7; a possible D gene is TRBD2 (6 bases). V was cut by 1 base and J by 6 bases, with 22 bases left in between. Germline CDR1 reads SGHTA; CDR2 reads FQGNSA. The CDR3 is 17 amino acids. As DNA, the CDR3 is TGTGCCAGCAGCTTAGTTGGGGGGTTTAGTAGTCAGATCGAGCAGTACTTC. Encoded protein: CASSLVGGFSSQIEQYF.

V usage is TRBV6-5 and J usage is TRBJ2-7; 12 positions agree with TRBD2. The CDR3 runs to 15 residues. V lost 0 bases, J lost 3 bases, and 0 bases stayed unmatched. CDR1 is MNHEY and CDR2 is SVGAGI in the germline V gene. CDR3 in DNA: TGTGCCAGCAGTTACTCGACTAGCGGGGGCTACGAGCAGTACTTC. This codes for CASSYSTSGGYEQYF.

The chain recombines TRBV10-2 with TRBJ2-2; D gene unclear. Germline values: CDR1 WSHSY, CDR2 SAAADI. This CDR3 has 14 amino acids. V was pared by 3 bases and J by 6 bases, with 11 bases between. CDR3 residues: CASSEGWQSGELFF. Here the CDR3 DNA reads TGCGCCAGCAGTGAAGGGTGGCAGTCCGGGGAGCTGTTTTTT.

This rearrangement joins TRBV15 to TRBJ2-7; possibly TRBD1 or TRBD2 for D (5 bases each). Germline V gene lookup returns CDR1 LNHNV and CDR2 YYDKDF (reference sequence). The V end lost 0 bases, the J end lost 3 bases, and 12 bases lay between the germline ends. The CDR3 loop spans 15 amino acids. The CDR3 loop is CATSRDLGTLYEQYF. In DNA, the CDR3 is TGTGCCACCAGCAGAGATCTTGGGACCCTCTACGAGCAGTACTTC. The variable domain in full, completed from reference TRBV15 and TRBJ2-7, reads DAMVIQNPRYQVTQFGKPVTLSCSQTLNHNVMYWYQQKSSQAPKLLFHYYDKDFNNEADTPDNFQSRRPNTSFCFLDIRSPGLGDTAMYLCATSRDLGTLYEQYFGPGTRLTVT.

This clone appeared a few times. The J gene is TRBJ1-5, the V gene TRBV19; TRBD1 might be the D (6 bases). The V and J ends lost 7 bases and 3 bases respectively, with 16 bases between them. The CDR3 has 15 residues. CDR1 is LNHDA, CDR2 SQIVND, per germline (reference sequence). DNA of the CDR3: TGTGCCAGTAAAAGCCCGACAGGAAACAATCAGCCCCAGCATTTT. Its translation: CASKSPTGNNQPQHF.

The rearrangement joins TRBV6-6 to TRBJ1-2; D gene uncertain. V dropped 6 bases and J dropped 5 bases, with 19 bases sitting between them. The CDR3 has 15 amino acids. CDR1 and CDR2 (germline): MNHNY, SVGAGI (reference sequence). The CDR3 reads CASRNTRVGVYGYTF. The CDR3 DNA follows: TGTGCCAGCAGAAATACTAGGGTTGGAGTGTATGGCTACACCTTC.

This chain links TRBV15 with TRBJ2-7; D may correspond to TRBD1 or TRBD2 (5 bases each). Germline CDR1 LNHNV, CDR2 YYDKDF (reference sequence). V was pared by 0 bases and J by 4 bases, with 19 bases between. The CDR3 consists of 17 residues. The CDR3 sequence is CATSRDTIGAGTYEQYF. The CDR3 nucleotides read TGTGCCACCAGCAGAGATACGATCGGGGCCGGTACATACGAGCAGTACTTC.

As DNA, the CDR3 is TGCGCCAGCAGACTCGGGACTAGCGTAACCGAACGGCAGTACTTC. Translation: CASRLGTSVTERQYF. The rearrangement joins TRBV10-2 to TRBJ2-7, with TRBD2 matching 10 bases. J lost 9 bases, V lost 6 bases, and 14 bases had no gene match. The CDR3 totals 15 residues. CDR1 is WSHSY and CDR2 is SAAADI in the germline V gene.

The V gene is TRBV27, the J gene TRBJ2-7, with TRBD2 identical over 11 bases. V was pared by 8 bases and J by 4 bases, with 7 bases of the junction left unmatched. The germline CDR1 and CDR2 sequences are MNHEY and SMNVEV (reference sequence). The CDR3 loop spans 14 amino acids. The CDR3 DNA reads as TGTGCCAGCGCAGGGACTAGCGGCCTGTACGAGCAGTACTTC. Its protein is CASAGTSGLYEQYF.

This clone showed up just once. This chain uses TRBV19 with TRBJ1-2; 7 positions match TRBD1. Trimming took 9 bases from V and 3 from J; bases not matched to a gene: 13. The CDR3 spans 15 residues. Looked up from germline, CDR1 is LNHDA and CDR2 is SQIVND (reference sequence). The CDR3 sequence: CASMGQPFMDYGYTF. In nucleotides, the CDR3 is TGTGCCAGCATGGGACAGCCATTTATGGACTATGGCTACACCTTC.

The genes are TRBV30 and TRBJ2-7; D is perhaps TRBD1 (7 bases). Germline V gives CDR1 GTSNPN, CDR2 SVGIG (reference sequence). V was trimmed by 0 bases and J by 1 base, leaving 13 bases between them. The CDR3 loop spans 15 amino acids. The CDR3 spells CAWSVGAGGSYEQYF. The CDR3 DNA is TGTGCCTGGAGTGTCGGGGCAGGGGGGTCCTACGAGCAGTACTTC.

The rearrangement uses TRBV6-5 and TRBJ1-5; TRBD1 matches 7 bases. Germline loops: CDR1 MNHEY, CDR2 SVGAGI. The CDR3 runs 15 residues. Trimming took 2 bases from V and 5 from J; bases not matched to a gene: 6. The CDR3 reads CASSYTGQLDQPQHF. The CDR3 DNA sequence: TGTGCCAGCAGTTACACGGGACAGCTAGATCAGCCCCAGCATTTT.

The chain combines TRBV6-2 or TRBV6-3 with TRBJ1-6; D is ambiguous. The ends were cut back, 2 bases at V and 3 bases at J, with 8 bases in the middle. CDR3 length: 15 residues. Per the germline V gene, CDR1 is MNHEY and CDR2 is SVGEGT. CDR3 in amino acids: CASSYPDYYNSPLHF. Written as DNA, the CDR3 is TGTGCCAGCAGTTACCCGGATTACTATAATTCACCCCTCCACTTT.

The genes are TRBV9 and TRBJ1-6; D gene ambiguous. V was cut by 0 bases and J by 5 bases, with 6 bases left in between. CDR3 size: 14 residues. Germline-derived CDR1 and CDR2 are SGDLS and YYNGEE. The CDR3 DNA reads as TGTGCCAGCAGCGTAGGTCAGGATAATTCACCCCTCCACTTT. It yields the protein CASSVGQDNSPLHF.

The chain carries TRBV6-5 and TRBJ1-2, with a tentative D call TRBD1 (6 bases). Germline lookup yields CDR1 MNHEY and CDR2 SVGAGI. Between the trimmed V and J ends, which lost 5 bases and 0 bases, there was a span of 7 bases. The CDR3 spans 13 residues. The CDR3, as DNA: TGTGCCAGCAGTAGACAGGCTAACTATGGCTACACCTTC. Protein product: CASSRQANYGYTF.